This entry lists 27 T cell receptor beta chains sequenced from one sample in a study of blood T cell repertoires in COVID-19 (dated by TCRdb to the early 2020s). Libraries were prepared through the immunoSEQ multiplex PCR assay. The immuneACCESS repertoire file appears here via TCRdb, limited to in-frame rearrangements. These files lack a portion of the clones; in checked studies, under half of the deficit traces to unresolved V genes, and the cause of the others is not known. This sample holds approximately 270,000 clones; 80% to 90% were observed only once. The ten largest clones represent more than 9.5% of the sample. Sample: peripheral blood. These TCRs come from a woman in her seventies with acute or convalescent COVID-19.

The rearrangement joins TRBV6-1 to TRBJ1-5; 7 nucleotides line up with TRBD1. J was trimmed by 6 bases and V by 0 bases; bases with no gene match: 2. The CDR3 extends over 14 amino acids. The germline gives CDR1 MNHNS, CDR2 SASEGT. The CDR3 here is CASSEAQGIQPQHF. DNA for the CDR3: TGTGCCAGCAGTGAAGCACAGGGGATTCAGCCCCAGCATTTT.

The chain uses TRBV29-1 and TRBJ1-3, with D tentatively TRBD1 (5 bases). The CDR3 loop spans 14 amino acids. With 6 bases removed from V and 1 base from J, the gap between germline ends came to 13 bases. In germline, CDR1 is SQVTM, CDR2 ANQGSEA. CDR3 sequence: CSVSPSGSGNTIYF. CDR3 DNA: TGCAGCGTCTCCCCCTCAGGGTCTGGAAACACCATATATTTT.

The rearrangement uses TRBV7-2 and TRBJ2-7, with 8 bases aligning to TRBD2. Germline CDR1 and CDR2: SGHTA and FQGNSA. V lost 5 bases and J lost 2; bases outside the gene matches: 8. The CDR3 length is 15 residues. CDR3 DNA: TGTGCCAGCAGCGTCGGGGGGGCCCGAGCCTACGAGCAGTACTTC. The encoded protein is CASSVGGARAYEQYF.

This clone was seen a handful of times. The chain couples TRBV9 to TRBJ2-5, with TRBD2 identical over 11 bases. The germline gives CDR1 SGDLS, CDR2 YYNGEE. The CDR3 has 15 residues. Trimming removed 4 bases from V and 2 bases from J; junction bases left unmatched: 4. The CDR3 sequence: CASSPGTSGQETQYF. In nucleotides, the CDR3 is TGTGCCAGCAGCCCCGGGACTAGCGGTCAAGAGACCCAGTACTTC.

This rearrangement joins TRBV2 to TRBJ2-1, with TRBD2 matching 7 bases. The CDR3 totals 14 residues. Germline lookup yields CDR1 SNHLY and CDR2 FYNNEI. V dropped 4 bases and J dropped 9; count of bases not matched to a gene: 9. CDR3 protein: CASSGLAWVGEQFF. The CDR3 DNA sequence: TGTGCCAGCAGTGGACTAGCCTGGGTGGGTGAGCAGTTCTTC.

As regards this clone: Its ends do not fully match the called genes, so a read error is possible. This rearrangement joins TRBV2 to TRBJ2-3; TRBD2 agrees at 8 bases. This CDR3 region has 12 residues. Germline V gene lookup returns CDR1 SNHLY and CDR2 FYNNEI. CDR3 sequence (DNA): TGTGCCAGCAGTGAATTGGGCCCCGGGACTAGGTTT. This translates into CASSELGPGTRF.

This chain uses TRBV7-3 with TRBJ1-2; 12 bases match TRBD1. V was clipped by 6 bases and J by 8 bases; unmatched bases: 16. The CDR3 loop spans 17 amino acids. CDR1 is SGHTA, CDR2 FQGTGA, per germline. CDR3 region: CASSLTGTGGASGGYTF. CDR3 coding DNA: TGTGCCAGCAGTCTCACCGGGACAGGGGGCGCCTCCGGCGGCTACACCTTC.

This chain connects TRBV4-1 to TRBJ1-4; 10 bases map to TRBD1. V gave up 4 bases and J gave up 5 bases; unmatched junction bases: 10. This CDR3 has 17 amino acids. Germline CDR1 and CDR2: MGHRA and YSYEKL. The CDR3 DNA sequence: TGCGCCAGCAGCCCCTTGGGACAGGGGAAGAGGAATGAAAAACTGTTTTTT. Translating gives CASSPLGQGKRNEKLFF.

This clone has more than one count but fewer than ten. V is TRBV3-1 (or the pseudogene TRBV3-2) and J is TRBJ1-3; D gene ambiguous. This CDR3 is 14 amino acids long. The V end lost 4 bases, the J end lost 8 bases, and 15 bases lay between the germline ends. CDR1 and CDR2 from the germline V gene are LGHDT and YNNKEL (reference sequence). The CDR3 loop reads CASSLRLVGDTIYF. In DNA, the CDR3 is TGTGCCAGCAGCCTTAGACTGGTGGGAGACACCATATATTTT.

The chain recombines TRBV3-1 (or the pseudogene TRBV3-2) with TRBJ1-4, with TRBD1 matching over 7 bases. Germline CDR1 LGHDT, CDR2 YNNKEL (reference sequence). V gave up 4 bases and J gave up 4 bases; unmatched junction bases: 6. The CDR3 runs 15 residues. The CDR3 coding sequence is TGTGCCAGCAGCCTGGAGGGACAGAATAATGAAAAACTGTTTTTT. Translating it yields CASSLEGQNNEKLFF.

The rearrangement joins TRBV3-1 (or the pseudogene TRBV3-2) to TRBJ1-3; 7 bases map to TRBD1. The V gene's germline CDR1 is LGHDT and CDR2 YNNKEL (reference sequence). There are 16 residues in the CDR3. The J segment lost 0 bases and the V segment lost 4 bases, leaving 6 bases of the junction unmatched. The chain's CDR3 is CASSPSGQISGNTIYF. The CDR3 DNA sequence: TGTGCCAGCAGCCCATCGGGACAGATCTCTGGAAACACCATATATTTT.

This chain links TRBV24-1 with TRBJ1-1; D is uncertain. The length of the CDR3 is 11 residues. The V gene lost 8 bases and the J gene lost 3 bases, with 6 bases spanning the gap. Germline V CDR1 and CDR2: KGHDR, SFDVKD. The CDR3 loop is CATTPYTEAFF. The CDR3 region has the DNA TGTGCCACCACCCCCTACACTGAAGCTTTCTTT.

This rearrangement joins TRBV21-1 to TRBJ1-2; TRBD1, the D gene given by the table, was not confirmed from the DNA. TRBV21-1 is marked as a pseudogene. This CDR3 comprises 15 residues. The CDR3 bases are TGTGCCAGCAGCCGGCGACAGGGGGGATGCTATGGCTACACCTTC. It codes for CASSRRQGGCYGYTF.

This chain joins TRBV20-1 and TRBJ1-1; no definite D call. The CDR3 is 10 amino acids. Trimming stripped 7 bases from V and 4 bases from J, with 7 bases between. Germline values: CDR1 DFQATT, CDR2 SNEGSKA (reference sequence). The CDR3 DNA reads TGCAGTGTTTTGAGCACTGAAGCTTTCTTT. Translating it yields CSVLSTEAFF.

This clone has just one count. The chain combines TRBV25-1 with TRBJ2-3, with 7 bases that match TRBD2. V shed 4 bases and J 2 bases; nucleotides not matched to a gene: 9. The CDR3 has 16 residues. Germline V gene sequence: CDR1 MGHDK, CDR2 SYGVNS. In DNA, the CDR3 is TGTGCCAGCAGTGGCCCGACTAGCACAGCCACAGATACGCAGTATTTT. Translation: CASSGPTSTATDTQYF.

The chain is built from TRBV5-6 and TRBJ1-2; D gene uncertain. The CDR3 is 12 amino acids. Between the trimmed V and J ends, which lost 0 bases and 6 bases, there was a span of 6 bases. CDR1 SGHDT and CDR2 YYEEEE come from the germline V gene. CDR3 bases: TGTGCCAGCAGCTTGGTGGCAGATGGCTACACCTTC. Protein: CASSLVADGYTF.

This clone was recorded a few times. The rearrangement joins TRBV10-1 to TRBJ2-7, with TRBD1 matching over 10 bases. The V and J ends lost 6 bases and 6 bases, in that order; junction bases with no gene match: 8. The CDR3 has 14 residues. Germline loops: CDR1 WNHNN, CDR2 SYGVQD (reference sequence). CDR3 region: CASSPGQGFGEQYF. CDR3 nucleotides: TGCGCCAGCAGCCCGGGACAGGGGTTCGGCGAGCAGTACTTC.

This chain connects TRBV6-5 to TRBJ1-3, with D maybe TRBD1 (6 bases). This CDR3 has 15 residues. The ends were cut back, 2 bases at V and 11 bases at J, with 19 bases in the middle. The germline CDR1 and CDR2 sequences are MNHEY and SVGAGI. The CDR3: CASSYMQGRAGAIYF. The CDR3 DNA reads TGTGCCAGCAGTTACATGCAGGGGCGGGCGGGGGCCATATATTTT.

The chain is built from TRBV5-4 and TRBJ1-2; D unresolved. The V gene's germline CDR1 is SGHNT and CDR2 YYREEE (reference sequence). There are 14 residues in the CDR3. V lost 2 bases to trimming and J lost 0 bases, with 8 bases between them. The CDR3 nucleotides read TGTGCCAGCAGCTTTCCCGTCCCTAACTATGGCTACACCTTC. This encodes CASSFPVPNYGYTF. The full variable domain, its missing parts supplied by reference TRBV5-4 and TRBJ1-2, is ETGVTQSPTHLIKTRGQQVTLRCSSQSGHNTVSWYQQALGQGPQFIFQYYREEENGRGNFPPRFSGLQFPNYSSELNVNALELDDSALYLCASSFPVPNYGYTFGSGTRLTVV.

V is TRBV7-2 and J is TRBJ2-4, with a tentative D call TRBD1 (5 bases). The CDR3 is 16 residues long. Germline V gene sequence: CDR1 SGHTA, CDR2 FQGNSA. V lost 5 bases and J 3 bases, leaving 17 bases between the germline ends. In DNA form, the CDR3 reads TGTGCCAGCAGCCCCGCCCTGGGAAGGGGCAAAAACATTCAGTACTTC. Its translation is CASSPALGRGKNIQYF.

This clone appeared once. The CDR3 nucleotides read TGCGCCAGCAGCATAAGGGGTGACACTGAAGCTTTCTTT. This encodes CASSIRGDTEAFF. This chain links TRBV5-1 with TRBJ1-1; TRBD1 is a possible D gene (5 bases). Per germline, CDR1 SGHRS and CDR2 YFSETQ. Trimming removed 4 bases from V and 3 bases from J, with 10 bases in between. CDR3 length equals 13 residues.

To note about this clone: The same CDR3 can be traced to other DNA sequences in this sample. The chain joins TRBV6-5 to TRBJ1-1; the D gene is possibly TRBD1 (5 bases). Trimming left V 11 bases short and J 1 base short, with 8 bases between. This CDR3 comprises 11 residues. Germline V gene lookup returns CDR1 MNHEY and CDR2 SVGAGI. In DNA form, the CDR3 reads TGTGCCGCCGGGGGGAACACTGAAGCTTTCTTT. This sequence encodes CAAGGNTEAFF.

The chain combines TRBV11-3 with TRBJ1-2; 10 bases are a match to TRBD1. Germline lookup yields CDR1 SGHNT and CDR2 YENEEA. V dropped 3 bases and J dropped 8; count of bases not matched to a gene: 12. The CDR3 extends over 16 amino acids. The CDR3 bases are TGTGCCAGCAGCTTTAGACAGGGGGCGGGCTTAGGAGGCTACACCTTC. Protein: CASSFRQGAGLGGYTF.

The CDR3 loop is CASSQGGGATDTQYF. CDR3 sequence (DNA): TGTGCCAGCAGCCAAGGCGGGGGGGCCACAGATACGCAGTATTTT. The rearrangement uses TRBV3-1 (or the pseudogene TRBV3-2) and TRBJ2-3, with TRBD2 matching over 9 bases. The germline V gene encodes CDR1 LGHDT and CDR2 YNNKEL (reference sequence). There are 15 residues in the CDR3. V shed 1 base and J 2 bases; nucleotides not matched to a gene: 1.

The chain employs TRBV29-1 and TRBJ2-3; maybe TRBD2 (6 bases). Between the trimmed V and J ends, which lost 5 bases and 6 bases, there was a span of 18 bases. Germline CDR1 and CDR2: SQVTM and ANQGSEA. This CDR3 is 14 amino acids long. The CDR3 nucleotides are TGCAGCGTTTCGCGGGGCCTGATATCCGATACGCAGTATTTT. This translates into CSVSRGLISDTQYF.

This clone was seen a few times. The chain uses TRBV6-5 and TRBJ1-1; the match to TRBD1 covers 9 bases. V lost 2 bases and J lost 5; bases outside the gene matches: 6. Germline CDR1 and CDR2: MNHEY and SVGAGI. This CDR3 has 15 residues. CDR3 region: CASSYGTGINTEAFF. The CDR3 DNA follows: TGTGCCAGCAGTTACGGGACAGGGATCAATACTGAAGCTTTCTTT.

The chain employs TRBV18 and TRBJ1-5; perhaps TRBD1 as D (5 bases). The V and J ends lost 7 bases and 4 bases respectively, with 20 bases between them. The CDR3 runs 16 residues. Germline V gene lookup returns CDR1 KGHSH and CDR2 LQKENI. CDR3 sequence (DNA): TGTGCCAGCTTCAGCCCCTCAGGGTCCTTAAATCAGCCCCAGCATTTT. Translated: CASFSPSGSLNQPQHF.